This T cell receptor (beta chain) was recorded in a study of cytomegalovirus exposure and HLA in healthy donors. In the study overall: Among 150 million to 200 million T cells, an earlier analysis found roughly 100 million unique TCR beta sequences.

The PCR used 60 Vbeta and 13 Jbeta primers. TCRdb keeps only in-frame clones here, not all; method: immunoSEQ multiplex PCR. This sample has 120,000 to 150,000 clones, with over 75% found just once. The ends were cut back, 0 bases at V and 5 bases at J, with 11 bases in the middle. Germline loops: CDR1 SGHNT, CDR2 YYREEE (reference sequence). The CDR3 is 14 residues long. The clonotype was recovered from a man under 40 in good health and CMV-seropositive. The sequenced sample was PBMCs. This chain links TRBV5-4 with TRBJ2-5, with D possibly matching TRBD1 (6 bases). The CDR3 DNA reads as TGTGCCAGCAGCTTGGCGGGACAATTGGAGACCCAGTACTTC. Translating gives CASSLAGQLETQYF.